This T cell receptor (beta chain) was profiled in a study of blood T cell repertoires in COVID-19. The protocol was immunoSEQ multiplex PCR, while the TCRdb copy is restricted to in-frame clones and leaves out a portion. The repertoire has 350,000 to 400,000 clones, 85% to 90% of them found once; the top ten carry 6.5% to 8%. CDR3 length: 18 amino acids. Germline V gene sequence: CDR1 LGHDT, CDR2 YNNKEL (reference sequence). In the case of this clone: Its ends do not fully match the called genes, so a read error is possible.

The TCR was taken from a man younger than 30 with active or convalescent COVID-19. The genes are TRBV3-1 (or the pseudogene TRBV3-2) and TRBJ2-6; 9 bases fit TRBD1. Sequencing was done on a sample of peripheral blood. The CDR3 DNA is TGTGCCAGCAGCCAAGTTGACAGGGGGGAATCTGGGGCCAACGTGCTGACTTTC. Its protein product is CASSQVDRGESGANVLTF.